The clone carrying this TCR beta chain occurred a few times. V was shortened by 4 bases and J by 2 bases, with 10 bases between the two germline ends. From germline, CDR1 is SGHRS and CDR2 YFSETQ. The CDR3 runs to 15 residues. These data are taken from a study of patients and donors after allogeneic stem cell transplantation. TCRdb fed the RT-PCR reads into MiXCR, producing one record per CDR3 protein. Of approximately 220,000 distinct CDR3 sequences in the sample, more than 35% were seen once. Sequencing used blood, either unsorted or a sorted T cell fraction (not recorded which). The clonotype was recovered from a human donor who was either an allogeneic HSCT recipient or a stem cell or donor lymphocyte infusion donor (not recorded which). It is not recorded whose cells these are; they may come from a transplant donor. The chain joins TRBV5-1 to TRBJ2-6, with no clear D. In DNA form, the CDR3 reads TGCGCCAGCAGCCCTACAAGCCCTGGGGCCAACGTCCTGACTTTC. Translated: CASSPTSPGANVLTF.